The 10 T cell receptor delta chains given below trace back to one sample, sequenced in a study of gamma-delta chains in newborns, infants, children. TCRdb reanalysed the reads with CATT. The sample includes more than 6,000 delta-chain clones, approximately 1.9% of them seen just once. The sequencing sample was made of blood. The receptors shown here come from a child who was a newborn, infant or young child, either healthy, febrile or measles-vaccinated (not recorded which).

As regards this clone: The mismatch at residue 10 between this DNA's translation and the TCRdb protein of a much larger clone likely reflects a read error; the protein shown is translated from the DNA. This chain links TRDV2 with TRDJ2; TRDD3 matches 8 bases. Germline trimming cut 0 bases from V and 4 bases from J; bases unmatched to any gene: 6. This CDR3 comprises 16 residues. Germline V lookup: CDR1 GEAIGNYY, CDR2 EKD. The CDR3 loop reads CACDTVGDTSTAQLFF. DNA for the CDR3: TGTGCCTGTGACACCGTTGGGGATACTTCGACAGCACAACTCTTCTTT.

This clone is labeled as medium-sized. This sample includes further DNA sequences coding for the same CDR3. V is TRDV2 and J is TRDJ3; perhaps TRDD3 as D (5 bases). Trimming cost V 0 bases and J 0 bases, with 11 bases left between them. In germline, CDR1 is GEAIGNYY, CDR2 EKD. The CDR3 consists of 18 residues. The chain's CDR3 is CACDTAGGRSWDTRQMFF. Here the CDR3 DNA reads TGTGCCTGTGACACCGCGGGGGGCCGCTCCTGGGACACCCGACAGATGTTTTTC.

Of note for this clone: TCRdb's entry gives the protein of a much larger clone, which mismatches this DNA's translation at residue 12, likely from a read error; the protein reported here is translated from the DNA. The chain combines TRDV2 with TRDJ3, with 7 bases aligning to TRDD3. The CDR3 is 19 residues long. Germline V gene sequence: CDR1 GEAIGNYY, CDR2 EKD. The DNA for the CDR3 is TGTGCCTGTGACGGAGCTGGGGGTTCTAGCTCCAGGGACACCCGACAGATGTTTTTC. It yields the protein CACDGAGGSSSRDTRQMFF.

CDR3 nucleotides: TGTGCCTGTGACACCGTACTGGGGGATAAATGGTTTTCCTGGGACACCCGACAGATGTTTTTC. It translates to CACDTVLGDKWFSWDTRQMFF. The rearrangement joins TRDV2 to TRDJ3; TRDD3 matches at 11 bases. Germline CDR1 and CDR2: GEAIGNYY and EKD. The V gene end was trimmed by 0 bases and the J gene end by 1 base; junction bases not matched to a gene: 10. The CDR3 totals 21 residues.

This clone was counted many times. A single base separates this from a much larger clone, so it may be a read error. Other nucleotide sequences in the sample specify the same CDR3. This rearrangement joins TRDV2 to TRDJ3; TRDD3 aligns across 10 bases. This CDR3 region has 20 residues. V gave up 0 bases and J gave up 0 bases; unmatched junction bases: 7. Germline V gene sequence: CDR1 GEAIGNYY, CDR2 EKD. CDR3 sequence reads: CACDTVLGDSSSWDTRQMFF. In nucleotides, the CDR3 is TGTGCCTGTGACACCGTACTGGGGGATTCTAGCTCCTGGGACACCCGACAGATGTTTTTC.

This clone was observed a handful of times. The translation of this DNA and the TCRdb protein of a much larger clone differ at residue 12, probably owing to a read error; the protein shown here is translated from the DNA. V is TRDV2 and J is TRDJ3, with 10 nucleotides matching TRDD3. There are 17 residues in the CDR3. Germline assignment: CDR1 GEAIGNYY and CDR2 EKD. CDR3 residues: CACAELGDSWDARQMFF. In DNA, the CDR3 is TGTGCCTGTGCCGAACTGGGGGATTCCTGGGACGCCCGACAGATGTTTTTC.

Regarding this clone: Translating this DNA gives a protein that differs at residue 3 from the TCRdb one, which belongs to a much larger clone; a read error is likely, and the protein shown is this translation. The chain employs TRDV2 and TRDJ3, with 9 nucleotides matching TRDD3. Germline-derived CDR1 and CDR2 are GEAIGNYY and EKD. The CDR3 spans 15 residues. The CDR3 spells CARDTLGEDTRQMFF. CDR3 nucleotide sequence: TGTGCCCGTGACACACTGGGGGAGGACACCCGACAGATGTTTTTC.

This clone occurred a few times. The protein given by TCRdb reflects a much larger clone and differs at residue 5 from this DNA's translation, likely from a read error; the protein shown is the DNA's translation. This chain links TRDV2 with TRDJ2; 8 bases align to TRDD3. CDR1 and CDR2 (germline): GEAIGNYY, EKD. V lost 2 bases and J lost 6; bases outside the gene matches: 4. The CDR3 runs to 14 residues. This CDR3 reads CACDMTGGPAQLFF. The CDR3 DNA reads TGTGCCTGTGACATGACTGGGGGGCCAGCACAACTCTTCTTT.

This clone turned up a few times. A read error is likely here: a far larger clone is one base away. The same CDR3 also results from other DNA sequences found in this sample. This chain connects TRDV2 to TRDJ3, with 10 bases fitting TRDD3. The trim removed 7 bases at V and 0 bases at J, leaving 11 bases unmatched. Germline values: CDR1 GEAIGNYY, CDR2 EKD. The CDR3 has 19 residues. The CDR3 sequence is CACDSVLGDGSWDTRQMFF. In DNA form, the CDR3 reads TGTGCCTGCGACTCCGTACTGGGGGATGGCTCCTGGGACACCCGACAGATGTTTTTC.

Details on this clone: A junction boundary mismatches the germline segment, possibly from a read error. The rearrangement uses TRDV3 and TRDJ1, with 9 bases identical to TRDD3. CDR3 length: 12 amino acids. The germline V gene has CDR1 TVYSNPD and CDR2 GDNSRS (reference sequence). The CDR3 nucleotides are TGTGCCTTACTGGGGGACACCGATAACCTCATCTTT. As protein: CALLGDTDNLIF.